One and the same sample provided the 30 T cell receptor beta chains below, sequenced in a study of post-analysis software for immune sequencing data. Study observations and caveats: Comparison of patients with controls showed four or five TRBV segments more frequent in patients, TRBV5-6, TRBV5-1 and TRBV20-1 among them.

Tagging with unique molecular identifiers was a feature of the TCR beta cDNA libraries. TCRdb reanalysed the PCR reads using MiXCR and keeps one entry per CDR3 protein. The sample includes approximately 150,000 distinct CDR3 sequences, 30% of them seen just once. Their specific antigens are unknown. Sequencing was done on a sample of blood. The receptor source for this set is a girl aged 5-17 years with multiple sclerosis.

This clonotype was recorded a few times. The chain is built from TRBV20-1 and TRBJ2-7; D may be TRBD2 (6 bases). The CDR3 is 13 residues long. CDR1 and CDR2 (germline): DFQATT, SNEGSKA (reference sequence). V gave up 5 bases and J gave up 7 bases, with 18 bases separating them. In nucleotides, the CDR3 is TGCAGTGCTCCTCCGACTAGTCACTATGAGCAGTACTTC. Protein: CSAPPTSHYEQYF.

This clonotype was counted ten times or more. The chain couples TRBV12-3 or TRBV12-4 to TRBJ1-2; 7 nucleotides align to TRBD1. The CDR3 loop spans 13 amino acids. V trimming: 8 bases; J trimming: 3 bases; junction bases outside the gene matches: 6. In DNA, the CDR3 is TGTGCCAGCTCACAGGGGACAGACTATGGCTACACCTTC. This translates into CASSQGTDYGYTF.

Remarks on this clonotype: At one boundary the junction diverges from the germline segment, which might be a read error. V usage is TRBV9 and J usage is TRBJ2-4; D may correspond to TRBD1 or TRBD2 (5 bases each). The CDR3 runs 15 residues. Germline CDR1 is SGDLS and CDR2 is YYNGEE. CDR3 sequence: CACSVGAGIGNIQYF. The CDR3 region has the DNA TGTGCCTGCAGCGTAGGGGCCGGGATAGGAAACATTCAGTACTTC.

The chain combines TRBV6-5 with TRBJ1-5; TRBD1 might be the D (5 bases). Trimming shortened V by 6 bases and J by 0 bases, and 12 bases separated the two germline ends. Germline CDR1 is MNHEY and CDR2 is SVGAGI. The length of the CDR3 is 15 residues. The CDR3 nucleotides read TGTGCCAGCAGAACCGACAGTTATAGCAATCAGCCCCAGCATTTT. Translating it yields CASRTDSYSNQPQHF.

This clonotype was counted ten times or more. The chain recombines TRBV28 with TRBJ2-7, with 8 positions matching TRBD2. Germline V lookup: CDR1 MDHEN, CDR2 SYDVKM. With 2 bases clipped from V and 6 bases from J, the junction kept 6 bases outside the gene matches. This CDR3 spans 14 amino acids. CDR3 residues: CASSLAGGDGEQYF. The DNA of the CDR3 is TGTGCCAGCAGTTTAGCGGGAGGTGATGGCGAGCAGTACTTC.

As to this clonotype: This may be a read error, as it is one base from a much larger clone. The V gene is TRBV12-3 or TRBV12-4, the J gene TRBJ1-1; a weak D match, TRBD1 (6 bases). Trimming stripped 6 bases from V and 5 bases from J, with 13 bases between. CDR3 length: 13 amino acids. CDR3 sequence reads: CASRLQGGTEAFF. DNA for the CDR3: TGTGCCAGCAGGCTACAGGGAGGAACTGAAGCTTTCTTT.

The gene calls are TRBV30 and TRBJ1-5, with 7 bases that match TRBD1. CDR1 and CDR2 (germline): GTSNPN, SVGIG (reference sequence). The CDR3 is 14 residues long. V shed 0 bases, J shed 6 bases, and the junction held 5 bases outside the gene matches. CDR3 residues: CAWSVLGGGQPQHF. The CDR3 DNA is TGTGCCTGGAGTGTACTAGGGGGCGGTCAGCCCCAGCATTTT. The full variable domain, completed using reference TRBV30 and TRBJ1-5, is SQTIHQWPATLVQPVGSPLSLECTVEGTSNPNLYWYRQAAGRGLQLLFYSVGIGQISSEVPQNLSASRPQDRQFILSSKKLLLSDSGFYLCAWSVLGGGQPQHFGDGTRLSIL.

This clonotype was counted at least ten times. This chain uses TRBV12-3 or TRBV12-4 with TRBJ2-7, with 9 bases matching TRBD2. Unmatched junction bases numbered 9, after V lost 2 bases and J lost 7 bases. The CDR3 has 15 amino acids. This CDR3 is CASSLRLAGAGEQYF. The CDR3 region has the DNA TGTGCCAGCAGTTTAAGGTTAGCGGGAGCGGGGGAGCAGTACTTC.

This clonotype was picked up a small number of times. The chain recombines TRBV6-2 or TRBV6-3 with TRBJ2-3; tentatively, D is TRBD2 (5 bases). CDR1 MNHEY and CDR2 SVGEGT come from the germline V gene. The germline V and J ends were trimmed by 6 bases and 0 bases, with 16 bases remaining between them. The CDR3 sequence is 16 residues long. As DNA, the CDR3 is TGTGCCAGCAGGGATATAGCTGGACTGAGCACAGATACGCAGTATTTT. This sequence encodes CASRDIAGLSTDTQYF.

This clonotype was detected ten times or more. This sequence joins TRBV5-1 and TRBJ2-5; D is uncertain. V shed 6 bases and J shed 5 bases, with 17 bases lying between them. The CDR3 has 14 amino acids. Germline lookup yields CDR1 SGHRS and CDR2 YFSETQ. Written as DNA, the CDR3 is TGCGCCAGCACCTCTTGGCCCAGCTCTGAGACCCAGTACTTC. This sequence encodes CASTSWPSSETQYF.

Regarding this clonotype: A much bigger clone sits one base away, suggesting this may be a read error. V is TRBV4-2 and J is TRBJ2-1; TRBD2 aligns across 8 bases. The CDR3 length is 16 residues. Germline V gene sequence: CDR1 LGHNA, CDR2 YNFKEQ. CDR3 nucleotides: TGTGCCAGCAGTCCGGGTGCGGGAGGTTCCTGCAATGAGCAGTTCTTC. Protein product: CASSPGAGGSCNEQFF.

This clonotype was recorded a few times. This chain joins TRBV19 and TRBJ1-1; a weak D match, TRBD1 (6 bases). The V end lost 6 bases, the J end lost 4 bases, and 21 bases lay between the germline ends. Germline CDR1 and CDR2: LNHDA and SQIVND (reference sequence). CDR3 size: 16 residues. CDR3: CASSPSRQERTTEAFF. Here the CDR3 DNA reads TGTGCCAGTAGCCCAAGCCGACAGGAGAGGACCACTGAAGCTTTCTTT.

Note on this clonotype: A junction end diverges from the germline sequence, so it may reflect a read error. CDR3 residues: CASSWGDRGGEETRYF. The CDR3 DNA reads TGTGCCAGCAGCTGGGGGGACAGGGGGGGTGAAGAGACCCGGTACTTC. The chain couples TRBV11-2 to TRBJ2-5, with 11 bases matching TRBD1. Germline loops: CDR1 SGHAT, CDR2 FQNNGV. The CDR3 contains 16 residues.

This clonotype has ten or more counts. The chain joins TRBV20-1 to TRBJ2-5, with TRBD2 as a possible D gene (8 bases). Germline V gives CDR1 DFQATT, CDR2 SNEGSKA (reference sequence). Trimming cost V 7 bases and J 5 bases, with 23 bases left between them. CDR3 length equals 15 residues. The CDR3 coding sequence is TGCAGTGTCGAGGGGGCACTAGCGGTGGGGGAGACCCAGTACTTC. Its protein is CSVEGALAVGETQYF.

Here the CDR3 DNA reads TGTGCCAGCAGCGCCGACAGGGTTGATACGCAGTATTTT. Encoded protein: CASSADRVDTQYF. V gene TRBV12-3 or TRBV12-4 combines with J gene TRBJ2-3, with TRBD1 matching 7 bases. V lost 6 bases and J lost 6; bases outside the gene matches: 6. CDR3 length: 13 residues.

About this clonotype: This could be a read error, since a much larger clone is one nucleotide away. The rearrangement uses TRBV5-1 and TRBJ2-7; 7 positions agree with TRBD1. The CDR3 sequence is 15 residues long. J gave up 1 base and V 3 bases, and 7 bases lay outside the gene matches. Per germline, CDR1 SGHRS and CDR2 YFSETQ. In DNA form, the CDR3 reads TGCGCCAGCAGCTGGGGACAGACACTTTCCTACGAGCAGTACTTC. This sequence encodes CASSWGQTLSYEQYF.

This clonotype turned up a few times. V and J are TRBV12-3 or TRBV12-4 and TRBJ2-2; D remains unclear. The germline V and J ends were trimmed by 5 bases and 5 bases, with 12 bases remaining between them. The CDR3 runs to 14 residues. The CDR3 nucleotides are TGTGCCAGCAGTCTATGGACGGAGACCGGGGAGCTGTTTTTT. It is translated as CASSLWTETGELFF.

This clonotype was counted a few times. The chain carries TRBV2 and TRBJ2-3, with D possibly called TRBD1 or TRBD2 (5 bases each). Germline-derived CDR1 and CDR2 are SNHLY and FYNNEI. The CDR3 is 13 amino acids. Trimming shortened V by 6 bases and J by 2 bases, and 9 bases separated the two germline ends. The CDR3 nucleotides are TGTGCCAGCAGGGGGACGCCCACAGATACGCAGTATTTT. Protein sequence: CASRGTPTDTQYF.

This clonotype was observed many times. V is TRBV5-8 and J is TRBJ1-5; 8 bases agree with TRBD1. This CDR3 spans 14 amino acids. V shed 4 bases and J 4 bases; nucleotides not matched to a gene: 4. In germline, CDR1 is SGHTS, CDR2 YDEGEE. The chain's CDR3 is CASSRDRGNQPQHF. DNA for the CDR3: TGTGCCAGCAGCCGAGACAGGGGAAATCAGCCCCAGCATTTT. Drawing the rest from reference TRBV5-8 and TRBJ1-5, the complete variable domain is EAGVTQSPTHLIKTRGQQATLRCSPISGHTSVYWYQQALGLGLQFLLWYDEGEERNRGNFPPRFSGRQFPNYSSELNVNALELEDSALYLCASSRDRGNQPQHFGDGTRLSIL.

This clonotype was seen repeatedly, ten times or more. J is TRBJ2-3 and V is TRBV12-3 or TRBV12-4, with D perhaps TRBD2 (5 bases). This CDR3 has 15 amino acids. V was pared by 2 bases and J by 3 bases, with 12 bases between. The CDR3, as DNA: TGTGCCAGCAGTTTAATGGCCGGGGAGACAGATACGCAGTATTTT. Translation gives CASSLMAGETDTQYF.

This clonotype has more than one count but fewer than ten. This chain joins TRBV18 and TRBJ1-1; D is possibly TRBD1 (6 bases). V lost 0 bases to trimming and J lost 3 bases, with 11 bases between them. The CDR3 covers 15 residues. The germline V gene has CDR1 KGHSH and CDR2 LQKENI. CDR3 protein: CASSPPWGRDTEAFF. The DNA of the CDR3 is TGTGCCAGCTCACCACCTTGGGGGCGTGACACTGAAGCTTTCTTT.

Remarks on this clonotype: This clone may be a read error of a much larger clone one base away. CDR3 DNA: TGCACCAGCAGCCAAGCTTGGGAGAGCACAGATACGCAGTATTTT. Its protein product is CTSSQAWESTDTQYF. The V gene is TRBV4-1, the J gene TRBJ2-3; possible D gene TRBD2, 5 bases. The CDR3 has 15 residues. Germline CDR1 is MGHRA and CDR2 is YSYEKL.

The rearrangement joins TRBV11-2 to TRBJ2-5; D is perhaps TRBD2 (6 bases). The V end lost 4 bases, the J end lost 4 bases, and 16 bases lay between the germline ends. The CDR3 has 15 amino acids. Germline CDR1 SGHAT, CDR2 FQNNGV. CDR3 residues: CASSSTRIGGETQYF. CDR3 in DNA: TGTGCCAGCAGCTCTACTCGGATCGGGGGAGAGACCCAGTACTTC.

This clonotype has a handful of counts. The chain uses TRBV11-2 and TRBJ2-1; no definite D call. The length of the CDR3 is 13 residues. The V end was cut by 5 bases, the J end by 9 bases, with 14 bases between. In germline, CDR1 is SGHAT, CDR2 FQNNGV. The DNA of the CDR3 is TGTGCCAGCAGCAAAGCCTCTATGGGTGAGCAGTTCTTC. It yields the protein CASSKASMGEQFF.

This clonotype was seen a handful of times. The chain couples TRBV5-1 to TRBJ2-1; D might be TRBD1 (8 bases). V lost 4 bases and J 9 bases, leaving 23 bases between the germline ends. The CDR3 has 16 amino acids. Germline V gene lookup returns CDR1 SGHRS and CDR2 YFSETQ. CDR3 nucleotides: TGCGCCAGCAGCCCCAGCACGGGACAGGTAGCGGGTGAGCAGTTCTTC. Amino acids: CASSPSTGQVAGEQFF.

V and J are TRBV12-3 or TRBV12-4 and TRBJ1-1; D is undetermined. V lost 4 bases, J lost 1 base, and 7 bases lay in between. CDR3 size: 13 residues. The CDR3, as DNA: TGTGCCAGCAGTTCCCAACAGAACACTGAAGCTTTCTTT. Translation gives CASSSQQNTEAFF.

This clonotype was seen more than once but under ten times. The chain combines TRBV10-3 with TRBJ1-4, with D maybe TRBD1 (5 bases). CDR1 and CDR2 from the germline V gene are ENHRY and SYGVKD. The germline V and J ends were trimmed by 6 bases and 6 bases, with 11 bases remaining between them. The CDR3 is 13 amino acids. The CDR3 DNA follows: TGTGCCATCAGCAGGGATGGAGATGAAAAACTGTTTTTT. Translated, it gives CAISRDGDEKLFF.

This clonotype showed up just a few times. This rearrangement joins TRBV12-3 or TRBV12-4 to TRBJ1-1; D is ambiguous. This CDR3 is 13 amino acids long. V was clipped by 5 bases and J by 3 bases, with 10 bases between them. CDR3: CASSESGYTEAFF. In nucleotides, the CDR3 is TGTGCCAGCAGTGAATCGGGTTACACTGAAGCTTTCTTT.

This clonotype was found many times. The CDR3 reads CASSLDGYEQYF. The CDR3 coding sequence is TGCGCCAGCAGCTTGGACGGCTACGAGCAGTACTTC. V and J are TRBV5-1 and TRBJ2-7; the D is unclear. This CDR3 has 12 amino acids. Trimming shortened V by 0 bases and J by 3 bases, and 4 bases separated the two germline ends. Per the germline V gene, CDR1 is SGHRS and CDR2 is YFSETQ.

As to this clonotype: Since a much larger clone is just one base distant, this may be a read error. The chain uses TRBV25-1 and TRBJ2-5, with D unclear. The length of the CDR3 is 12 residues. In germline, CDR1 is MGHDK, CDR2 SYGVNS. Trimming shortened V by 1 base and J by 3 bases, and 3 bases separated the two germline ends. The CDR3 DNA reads TGTGCCAGCAGTGAATTTGAAGAGACCCAGTACTTC. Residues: CASSEFEETQYF.